This T cell receptor beta chain stems from a study of T cell changes during pregnancy in multiple sclerosis. This table comes from immunoSEQ multiplex PCR, and its TCRdb copy is limited to in-frame clones, with some not included. This table holds tens of thousands of clones, 92% found once. This clonotype originated in a female donor with multiple sclerosis, enrolled in a pregnancy study. The sample in question was peripheral blood, obtained before pregnancy.

The CDR3 DNA follows: TGTGCCAGCAGCTTAGGAATGGGGGCTTGGAACACTGAAGCTTTCTTT. Translating it yields CASSLGMGAWNTEAFF. The chain carries TRBV11-2 and TRBJ1-1; TRBD1 might be the D (6 bases). V lost 1 base to trimming and J lost 1 base, with 13 bases between them. This CDR3 has 16 amino acids. CDR1 and CDR2 from the germline V gene are SGHAT and FQNNGV.